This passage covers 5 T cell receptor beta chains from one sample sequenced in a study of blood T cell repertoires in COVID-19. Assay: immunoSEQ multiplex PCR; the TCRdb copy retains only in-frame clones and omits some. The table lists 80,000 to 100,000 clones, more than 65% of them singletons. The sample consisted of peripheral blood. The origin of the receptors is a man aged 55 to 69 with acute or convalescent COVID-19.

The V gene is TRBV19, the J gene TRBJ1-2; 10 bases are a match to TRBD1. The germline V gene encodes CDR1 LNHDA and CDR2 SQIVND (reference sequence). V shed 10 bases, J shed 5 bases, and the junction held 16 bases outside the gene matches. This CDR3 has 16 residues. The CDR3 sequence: CATTRTGTGVGYGYTF. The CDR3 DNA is TGTGCCACCACCAGGACCGGGACAGGGGTCGGTTATGGCTACACCTTC.

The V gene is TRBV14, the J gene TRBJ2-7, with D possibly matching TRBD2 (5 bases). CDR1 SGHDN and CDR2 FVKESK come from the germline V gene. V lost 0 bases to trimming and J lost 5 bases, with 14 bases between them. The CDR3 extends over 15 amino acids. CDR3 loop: CASSQDAASLNEQYF. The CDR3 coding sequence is TGTGCCAGCAGCCAAGATGCGGCTAGCCTCAACGAGCAGTACTTC. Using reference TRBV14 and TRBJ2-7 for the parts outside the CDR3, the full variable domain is EAGVTQFPSHSVIEKGQTVTLRCDPISGHDNLYWYRRVMGKEIKFLLHFVKESKQDESGMPNNRFLAERTGGTYSTLKVQPAELEDSGVYFCASSQDAASLNEQYFGPGTRLTVT.

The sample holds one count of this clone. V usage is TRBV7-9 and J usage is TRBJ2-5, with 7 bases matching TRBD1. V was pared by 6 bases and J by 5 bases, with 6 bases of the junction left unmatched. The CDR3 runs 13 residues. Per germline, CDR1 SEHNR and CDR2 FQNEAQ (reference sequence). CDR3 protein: CASRRTGAETQYF. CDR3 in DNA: TGTGCCAGCAGACGCACAGGGGCCGAGACCCAGTACTTC.

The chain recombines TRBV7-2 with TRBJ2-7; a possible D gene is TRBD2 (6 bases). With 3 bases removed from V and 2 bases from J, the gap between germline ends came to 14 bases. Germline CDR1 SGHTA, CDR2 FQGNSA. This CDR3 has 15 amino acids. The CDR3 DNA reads TGTGCCAGCAGCTTTGTGTTCGGGGGTACCTACGAGCAGTACTTC. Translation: CASSFVFGGTYEQYF.

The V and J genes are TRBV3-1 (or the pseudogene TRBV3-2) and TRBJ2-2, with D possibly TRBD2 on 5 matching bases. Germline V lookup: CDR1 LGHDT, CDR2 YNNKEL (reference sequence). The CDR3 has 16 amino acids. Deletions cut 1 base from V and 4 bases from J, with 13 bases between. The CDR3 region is CASSQGVGAGTGELFF. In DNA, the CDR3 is TGTGCCAGCAGCCAAGGGGTGGGTGCGGGCACCGGGGAGCTGTTTTTT.